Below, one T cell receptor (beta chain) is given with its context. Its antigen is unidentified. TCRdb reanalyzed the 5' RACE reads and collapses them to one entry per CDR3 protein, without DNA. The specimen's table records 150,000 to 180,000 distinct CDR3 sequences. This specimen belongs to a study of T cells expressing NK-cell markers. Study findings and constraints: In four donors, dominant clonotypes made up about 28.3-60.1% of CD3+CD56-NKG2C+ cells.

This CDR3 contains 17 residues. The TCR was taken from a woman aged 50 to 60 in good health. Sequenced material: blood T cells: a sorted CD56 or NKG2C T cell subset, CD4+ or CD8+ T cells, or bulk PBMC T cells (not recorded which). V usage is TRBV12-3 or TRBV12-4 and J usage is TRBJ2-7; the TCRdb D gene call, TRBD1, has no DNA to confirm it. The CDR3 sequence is CASSDEINGTAYYEQYF.